A single T cell receptor (beta chain) is shown here with its context. Enrolled through a virtual design, the participants were between about 18 and 100 years of age and came from some 26 US areas. Within 2 weeks of study entry, exposed participants had contacted a PCR-confirmed or clinician-diagnosed COVID-19 case. These data are taken from a study of blood T cell repertoires in COVID-19. Across the whole study: Sample material is recorded as cDNA or gDNA derived from T cells, B-cell-depleted T cells, or PBMCs.

In the study's own analysis: Reference gene primer amplification in the assay estimated nucleated cell counts. Only in-frame clones appear in the TCRdb table, and some are missing; sequencing was by immunoSEQ multiplex PCR. The V and J calls and the clone size are those of that table, but D and trimming were determined from the DNA. The sample lists 250,000 or so clones, over 70% occurring once. This CDR3 is 13 amino acids long. With 10 bases removed from V and 6 bases from J, the gap between germline ends came to 18 bases. Sequencing was carried out using PBMCs or T cells enriched from blood (not recorded which). The chain joins TRBV12-3 or TRBV12-4 to TRBJ1-1; maybe TRBD1 (6 bases). This clonotype originated in a woman aged 35 to 49 who had been exposed to COVID-19. The CDR3, as DNA: TGTGCCACCCGGGGGGGGCGCTGGGCTGAAGCTTTCTTT. This translates into CATRGGRWAEAFF.